This T cell receptor beta chain was profiled in a study of CD8 T cell repertoires and HIV-1 epitope variants. Turning to the study itself: Each of Twenty-five Gag and Nef epitope peptides stimulated a separate culture. Control wells had CMV/EBV/flu peptides, negative Ebola AY9, or no peptide.

The CDR3 has 10 residues. The germline V and J ends were trimmed by 8 bases and 7 bases, with 8 bases remaining between them. The V gene's germline CDR1 is MNHNY and CDR2 SVGAGI (reference sequence). A remark on this clone: Its target is unknown.

TCRdb's copy holds only in-frame clones and misses some; the assay was immunoSEQ multiplex PCR. The sample consists of about 5,000 clones, 65% to 70% of them appearing once. The chain joins TRBV6-6 to TRBJ1-2; possible D gene TRBD1, 5 bases. This receptor was taken from a male donor with HIV. The sample taken for sequencing was cultured CD8+ T cells derived from PBMCs. This chain's CDR3 is CASGDVGYTF. CDR3 nucleotide sequence: TGTGCCAGCGGGGACGTTGGCTACACCTTC.